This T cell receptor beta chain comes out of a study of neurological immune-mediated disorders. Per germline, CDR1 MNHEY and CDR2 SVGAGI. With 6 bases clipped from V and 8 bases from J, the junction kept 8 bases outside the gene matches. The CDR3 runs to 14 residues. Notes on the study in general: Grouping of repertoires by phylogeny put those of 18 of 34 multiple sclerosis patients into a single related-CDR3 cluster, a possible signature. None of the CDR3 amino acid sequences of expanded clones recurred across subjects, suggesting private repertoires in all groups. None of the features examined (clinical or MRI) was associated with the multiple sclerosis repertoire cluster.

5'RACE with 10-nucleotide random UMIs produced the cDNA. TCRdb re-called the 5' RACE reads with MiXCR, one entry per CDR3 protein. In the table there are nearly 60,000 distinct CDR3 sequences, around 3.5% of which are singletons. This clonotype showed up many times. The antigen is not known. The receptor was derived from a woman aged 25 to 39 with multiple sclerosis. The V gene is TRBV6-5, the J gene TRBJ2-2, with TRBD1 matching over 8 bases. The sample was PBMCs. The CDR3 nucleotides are TGTGCCAGCAGGAGGGGACAGGACAGGGGGGAGCTGTTTTTT. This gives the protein CASRRGQDRGELFF.